This T cell receptor beta chain was recorded in a study of T cell responses to AZD1222 COVID-19 vaccine. J lost 1 base, V lost 4 bases, and 4 bases had no gene match. This CDR3 contains 15 residues. Germline V gives CDR1 KGHSH, CDR2 LQKENI. Analysis merged second doses at about 4 or about 12 weeks. General observations from the study: Scientists sampled the repertoires only once the peak T cell response had passed.

A word on this clone: Its antigen is not identified.

TCRdb keeps only in-frame clones here, not all; method: immunoSEQ multiplex PCR. The sample lists roughly 150,000 clones, 90% occurring once. This sequence originates from an adult who received the AZD1222 COVID-19 vaccine. V gene TRBV18 combines with J gene TRBJ2-7, with TRBD1 matching over 10 bases. Sequencing was performed on peripheral blood, taken 28 days after the second AZD1222 dose. The CDR3 loop is CASSQGQGGSYEQYF. The DNA of the CDR3 is TGTGCCAGCTCACAAGGACAGGGGGGTTCCTACGAGCAGTACTTC.